In this sample, the clone carrying this T cell receptor beta chain turned up a few times. Its antigen is unidentified. What was amplified from RNA transcripts were TCR beta CDR3 regions. An initial round of RT-PCR targeting the TCR CDR3 relied on the HTBI primer set. TCRdb redid the calling of the multiplex PCR reads with MiXCR, one entry per CDR3 protein. The top ten clones hold 16% of a sample with more than 550,000 distinct CDR3 sequences, approximately 19% of them seen once. The sample originates from a study of T cells in Graves' hyperthyroidism and ophthalmopathy. Study overall: Specimen type is peripheral blood, collected at initial diagnosis prior to any treatment.

Study results and caveats: Blood also held most thyroid clonotypes expanded beyond 0.001.

In making diagnoses, clinical symptoms, serum thyroxine and TRAb, thyroid ultrasound and orbital computed tomography were all used. Source material: blood. The receptor was derived from a woman aged 45-65 years with Graves' hyperthyroidism that later progressed to Graves' ophthalmopathy.

The CDR3 reads CAIRPTGELFF. CDR3 DNA: TGTGCCATACGGCCCACCGGGGAGCTGTTTTTT. The chain couples TRBV7-9 to TRBJ2-2; D is undetermined. This CDR3 spans 11 amino acids. The V end lost 10 bases, the J end lost 4 bases, and 7 bases lay between the germline ends. CDR1 and CDR2 (germline): SEHNR, FQNEAQ (reference sequence).